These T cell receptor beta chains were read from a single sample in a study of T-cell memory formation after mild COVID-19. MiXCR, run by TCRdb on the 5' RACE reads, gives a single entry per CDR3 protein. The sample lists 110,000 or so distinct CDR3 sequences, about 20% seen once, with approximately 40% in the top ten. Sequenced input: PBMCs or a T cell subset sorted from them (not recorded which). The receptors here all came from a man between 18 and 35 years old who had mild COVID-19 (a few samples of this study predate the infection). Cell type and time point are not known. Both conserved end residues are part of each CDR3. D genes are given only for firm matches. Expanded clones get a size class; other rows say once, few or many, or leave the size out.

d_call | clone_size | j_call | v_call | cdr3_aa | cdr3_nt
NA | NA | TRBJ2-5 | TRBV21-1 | CASSPPNGPEQETQYF | TGTGCCAGCAGCCCTCCAAACGGGCCTGAACAAGAGACCCAGTACTTC
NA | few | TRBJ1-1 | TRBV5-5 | CASSLIRDTEAFF | TGTGCCAGCAGCTTGATCAGGGACACTGAAGCTTTCTTT
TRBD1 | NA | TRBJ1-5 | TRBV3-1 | CASSQGRGLGAYQPQHF | TGTGCCAGCAGCCAAGGTAGGGGGCTGGGGGCCTATCAGCCCCAGCATTTT
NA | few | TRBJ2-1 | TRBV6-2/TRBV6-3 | CASSYWLRVGVEQFF | TGTGCCAGCAGTTACTGGCTCCGGGTCGGGGTGGAGCAGTTCTTC
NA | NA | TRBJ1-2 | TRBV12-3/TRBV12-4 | CASSHSRGPGYTF | TGTGCCAGCAGTCATTCCAGGGGCCCGGGCTACACCTTC
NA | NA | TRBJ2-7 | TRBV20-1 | CSARGGVDGSSYEQYF | TGCAGTGCTAGAGGGGGGGTGGACGGGAGCTCCTACGAGCAGTACTTC
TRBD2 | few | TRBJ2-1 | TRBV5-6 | CASSLGRGASEQFF | TGTGCCAGCAGCTTGGGGCGGGGGGCTAGTGAGCAGTTCTTC
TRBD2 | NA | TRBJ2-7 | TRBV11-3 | CASSLGLAGGDEQYF | TGTGCCAGCAGCCTTGGACTAGCGGGGGGGGACGAGCAGTACTTC
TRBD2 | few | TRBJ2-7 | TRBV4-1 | CASSQVAREAPAYEQYF | TGCGCCAGCAGCCAAGTGGCCCGGGAGGCGCCGGCCTACGAGCAGTACTTC
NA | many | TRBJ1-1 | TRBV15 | CATSRGNSLNTEAFF | TGTGCCACCAGCAGAGGCAACAGCCTAAACACTGAAGCTTTCTTT
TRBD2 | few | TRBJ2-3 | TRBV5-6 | CASSLGLAESRTDTQYF | TGTGCCAGCAGCCTGGGACTAGCGGAATCCCGCACAGATACGCAGTATTTT
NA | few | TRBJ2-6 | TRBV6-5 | CASQVNSYSGANVLTF | TGTGCCAGCCAAGTGAACAGTTACTCTGGGGCCAACGTCCTGACTTTC
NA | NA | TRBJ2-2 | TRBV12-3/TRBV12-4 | CASSLVPSRVAGELFF | TGTGCCAGCAGTTTAGTGCCTAGCCGGGTCGCCGGGGAGCTGTTTTTT
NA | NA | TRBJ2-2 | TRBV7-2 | CASGVGWGAGELFF | TGTGCCAGCGGCGTGGGGTGGGGCGCCGGGGAGCTGTTTTTT
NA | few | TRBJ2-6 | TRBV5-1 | CASSFRDSNSGANVLTF | TGCGCCAGCAGCTTTCGGGACTCAAACTCTGGGGCCAACGTCCTGACTTTC
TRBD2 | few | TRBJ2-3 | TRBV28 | CASTQLAGDSTDTQYF | TGTGCCAGCACCCAATTGGCGGGGGACAGCACAGATACGCAGTATTTT
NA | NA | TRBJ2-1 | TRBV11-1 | CASSPVQQGLYNEQFF | TGTGCCAGCAGCCCGGTCCAACAGGGACTCTACAATGAGCAGTTCTTC
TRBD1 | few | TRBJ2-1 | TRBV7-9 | CASSTTDRGRSYNEQFF | TGTGCCAGCAGCACTACGGACAGGGGGCGATCCTACAATGAGCAGTTCTTC
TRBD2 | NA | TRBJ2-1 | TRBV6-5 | CASSEGTSGFYNEQFF | TGTGCCAGCAGTGAGGGGACTAGCGGGTTCTACAATGAGCAGTTCTTC